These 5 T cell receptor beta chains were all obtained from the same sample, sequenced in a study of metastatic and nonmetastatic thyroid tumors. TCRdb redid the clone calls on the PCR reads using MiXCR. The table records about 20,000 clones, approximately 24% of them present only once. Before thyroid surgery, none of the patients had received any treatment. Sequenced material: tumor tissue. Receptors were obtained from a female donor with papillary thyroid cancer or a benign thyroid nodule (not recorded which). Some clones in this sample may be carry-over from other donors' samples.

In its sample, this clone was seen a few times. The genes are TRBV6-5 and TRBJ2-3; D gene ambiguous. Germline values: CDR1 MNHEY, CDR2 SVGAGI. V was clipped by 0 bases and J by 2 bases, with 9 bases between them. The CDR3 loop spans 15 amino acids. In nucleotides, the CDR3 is TGTGCCAGCAGTTACTCGTTCAGGTCCACAGATACGCAGTATTTT. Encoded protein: CASSYSFRSTDTQYF.

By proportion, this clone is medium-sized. The CDR3 sequence is CASSPQDRDRPFYMLGYTF. Written as DNA, the CDR3 is TGTGCCAGCTCACCACAGGACCGGGACAGACCTTTCTATATGTTGGGCTACACCTTC. The chain couples TRBV18 to TRBJ1-2; 7 bases line up with TRBD1. Germline V gives CDR1 KGHSH, CDR2 LQKENI. The V and J ends lost 1 base and 8 bases, in that order; junction bases with no gene match: 22. The CDR3 runs to 19 residues.

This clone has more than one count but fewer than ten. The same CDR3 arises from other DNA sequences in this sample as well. The CDR3 sequence: CASSIAASGANVLTF. The DNA for the CDR3 is TGTGCCAGTAGTATTGCGGCGTCAGGAGCCAACGTCCTGACTTTC. This chain uses TRBV19 with TRBJ2-6, with no clear D. Between the trimmed V and J ends, which lost 3 bases and 7 bases, there was a span of 13 bases. The length of the CDR3 is 15 residues. CDR1 and CDR2 (germline): LNHDA, SQIVND (reference sequence).

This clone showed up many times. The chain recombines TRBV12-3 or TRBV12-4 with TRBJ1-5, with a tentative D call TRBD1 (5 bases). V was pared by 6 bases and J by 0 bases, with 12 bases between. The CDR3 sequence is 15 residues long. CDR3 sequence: CASRKGQNSNQPQHF. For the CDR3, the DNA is TGTGCCAGCAGAAAAGGACAAAATAGCAATCAGCCCCAGCATTTT.

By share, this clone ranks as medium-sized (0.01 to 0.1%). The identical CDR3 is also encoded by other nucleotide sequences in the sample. CDR3 in DNA: TGTGCCAGCTCACCAGGGCGGACTAATTCACCCCTCCACTTT. Its translation: CASSPGRTNSPLHF. The V and J genes are TRBV18 and TRBJ1-6; D unresolved. Trimming took 2 bases from V and 6 from J, leaving 8 bases between them. The CDR3 consists of 14 residues. CDR1 KGHSH and CDR2 LQKENI come from the germline V gene.